This T cell receptor (beta chain) derives from a study of somatic mutations in cytotoxic T cells in rheumatoid arthritis. General study results and limits: Between rheumatoid arthritis patients and age-matched healthy controls, CD8+ T-cell clonality showed no significant difference. Only rheumatoid arthritis patients, not healthy controls, showed CD8+ clonality increasing with age.

TCRdb's copy holds only in-frame clones and misses some; the assay was immunoSEQ multiplex PCR. The data hold 9,500 to 15,000 clones, with roughly four fifths observed a single time. Women made up 55% of the healthy controls, who were blood donors with a median age of about 54 years (range roughly 20-75). Positive selection with magnetic beads achieved the isolation of CD4+ and CD8+ cells, followed by a flow cytometry check of purity. The CDR3 covers 15 residues. J gave up 5 bases and V 3 bases, and 8 bases lay outside the gene matches. From germline, CDR1 is SGDLS and CDR2 YYNGEE. Comment on this clone: The target antigen is unknown.

This receptor was obtained from a woman in her sixties or seventies in good health. The sequencing sample was made of CD8+ T cells sorted from blood. The V gene is TRBV9, the J gene TRBJ1-2, with TRBD1 matching 9 bases. The CDR3 region is CASSGHRGPWYGYTF. The CDR3 nucleotides read TGTGCCAGCAGCGGTCACAGGGGGCCATGGTATGGCTACACCTTC.